The 24 T cell receptor beta chains given below trace back to one sample, sequenced in a study of T cell responses to AZD1222 COVID-19 vaccine. The data were produced by immunoSEQ multiplex PCR, yet TCRdb's version contains in-frame clones alone and is incomplete. This sample has around 150,000 clones, with about 90% found just once. The sequences come from peripheral blood, collected 28 days after the second AZD1222 dose. The receptors shown here come from an adult who received the AZD1222 COVID-19 vaccine.

The chain carries TRBV18 and TRBJ2-7, with D possibly TRBD2 on 6 matching bases. Per germline, CDR1 KGHSH and CDR2 LQKENI. Trimming took 6 bases from V and 2 from J, leaving 14 bases between them. This CDR3 has 14 residues. DNA of the CDR3: TGTGCCAGCTCTAGGGGCGGGGCAGCCTACGAGCAGTACTTC. Residues: CASSRGGAAYEQYF.

The V and J genes are TRBV18 and TRBJ1-1, with a possible D match to TRBD1 (5 bases). V dropped 3 bases and J dropped 4 bases, with 12 bases sitting between them. CDR3 length equals 14 residues. CDR1 and CDR2 (germline): KGHSH, LQKENI. The CDR3 nucleotides are TGTGCCAGCTCACCGGTCGGGGGATCCACTGAAGCTTTCTTT. As protein: CASSPVGGSTEAFF.

The J gene is TRBJ2-7, the V gene TRBV30, with TRBD2 identical over 7 bases. From germline, CDR1 is GTSNPN and CDR2 SVGIG (reference sequence). The CDR3 has 17 residues. The V gene end was trimmed by 0 bases and the J gene end by 3 bases; junction bases not matched to a gene: 14. The CDR3 DNA follows: TGTGCCTGGAGTGTACGGAGTGGGTGGCGGGGGTACTACGAGCAGTACTTC. Its translation is CAWSVRSGWRGYYEQYF.

Here the CDR3 reads CASSQKQGVPSYNSPLHF. CDR3 nucleotide sequence: TGCGCCAGCAGCCAGAAACAGGGGGTCCCCTCCTATAATTCACCCCTCCACTTT. The genes are TRBV4-1 and TRBJ1-6, with 8 bases identical to TRBD1. The CDR3 spans 18 residues. The trim removed 3 bases at V and 0 bases at J, leaving 7 bases unmatched. Germline V lookup: CDR1 MGHRA, CDR2 YSYEKL.

The V call is TRBV6-5, the J call TRBJ1-2; 12 bases fit TRBD1. The CDR3 covers 14 residues. The V gene end was trimmed by 7 bases and the J gene end by 8 bases; junction bases not matched to a gene: 8. CDR1 is MNHEY and CDR2 is SVGAGI in the germline V gene. The CDR3 nucleotides read TGTGCCAGCACGACCGGGACAGGGGGCAGGGGCTACACCTTC. The encoded protein is CASTTGTGGRGYTF.

The chain has TRBV24-1 and TRBJ1-2; TRBD1 aligns across 7 bases. In germline, CDR1 is KGHDR, CDR2 SFDVKD. This CDR3 is 15 amino acids long. J was trimmed by 4 bases and V by 2 bases; bases with no gene match: 6. The CDR3 coding sequence is TGTGCCACCAGTGATTCCAGGCAGGGGGTCTATGGCTACACCTTC. Its translation is CATSDSRQGVYGYTF.

The chain links TRBV7-9 to TRBJ1-2; tentative D call: TRBD1 (6 bases). The CDR3 has 13 amino acids. Germline V gives CDR1 SEHNR, CDR2 FQNEAQ (reference sequence). The V end lost 7 bases, the J end lost 2 bases, and 11 bases lay between the germline ends. The CDR3 nucleotides read TGTGCCAGCATTCCCCAGGGGAACTATGGCTACACCTTC. Translated, it gives CASIPQGNYGYTF.

In DNA, the CDR3 is TGTGCCAGTAGTAGTCAGGTAGCGGGACACACCGGGGAGCTGTTTTTT. Protein: CASSSQVAGHTGELFF. This sequence joins TRBV19 and TRBJ2-2, with 8 bases fitting TRBD2. J was trimmed by 3 bases and V by 4 bases; bases with no gene match: 7. The CDR3 runs to 16 residues. CDR1 LNHDA and CDR2 SQIVND come from the germline V gene (reference sequence).

The V gene is TRBV2, the J gene TRBJ1-1; 7 positions agree with TRBD1. CDR1 and CDR2 from the germline V gene are SNHLY and FYNNEI. The CDR3 is made up of 15 amino acids. Trimming cost V 3 bases and J 4 bases; bases outside gene matches: 8. The CDR3 region is CASSDPSTGSTEAFF. CDR3 DNA: TGTGCCAGCAGTGACCCCTCGACAGGGAGCACTGAAGCTTTCTTT.

The chain uses TRBV4-1 and TRBJ1-6; TRBD1 might be the D (6 bases). The CDR3 extends over 16 amino acids. Germline loops: CDR1 MGHRA, CDR2 YSYEKL. The ends were cut back, 2 bases at V and 5 bases at J, with 13 bases in the middle. CDR3 nucleotide sequence: TGCGCCAGCAGCCAACCTACAGGGAAGAATAATTCACCCCTCCACTTT. Translation gives CASSQPTGKNNSPLHF.

The chain is built from TRBV11-2 and TRBJ1-1; D is unclear. The length of the CDR3 is 12 residues. CDR1 is SGHAT and CDR2 is FQNNGV in the germline V gene. Deletions cut 1 base from V and 11 bases from J, with 11 bases between. The CDR3 coding sequence is TGTGCCAGCAGCTTAGGGCGTGTGGGTGCTTTCTTT. Translation gives CASSLGRVGAFF.

The chain carries TRBV14 and TRBJ2-1; 9 bases are shared with TRBD2. The CDR3 contains 17 residues. CDR1 is SGHDN and CDR2 is FVKESK in the germline V gene. J was trimmed by 9 bases and V by 0 bases; bases with no gene match: 12. CDR3 sequence reads: CASSQDRLAGGQGEQFF. The CDR3 region has the DNA TGTGCCAGCAGCCAAGATCGGCTGGCGGGGGGGCAGGGTGAGCAGTTCTTC.

The chain has TRBV30 and TRBJ2-7; 14 bases are shared with TRBD2. Trimming took 3 bases from V and 2 from J; bases not matched to a gene: 0. Germline assignment: CDR1 GTSNPN and CDR2 SVGIG (reference sequence). The CDR3 sequence is 14 residues long. The CDR3 bases are TGTGCCTGGAGGACTAGCGGGGGGGCCTACGAGCAGTACTTC. This codes for CAWRTSGGAYEQYF.

The chain combines TRBV6-4 with TRBJ1-2, with a weak D call TRBD1 (5 bases). The CDR3 covers 14 residues. V gave up 8 bases and J gave up 4 bases, with 17 bases separating them. Germline values: CDR1 MRHNA, CDR2 SNTAGT. The DNA for the CDR3 is TGTGCCAGCTCCCCCGGGGGGGGAAGCTATGGCTACACCTTC. It yields the protein CASSPGGGSYGYTF.

This clone was seen more than once but under ten times. The rearrangement uses TRBV10-3 and TRBJ1-5; 7 bases match TRBD1. The ends lost 4 bases at V and 1 base at J; junction bases unmatched: 4. The CDR3 covers 15 residues. Germline values: CDR1 ENHRY, CDR2 SYGVKD. The CDR3 reads CAISGQGGSNQPQHF. DNA for the CDR3: TGTGCCATCAGTGGGCAGGGGGGCAGCAATCAGCCCCAGCATTTT.

The V call is TRBV18, the J call TRBJ2-7; D unresolved. The CDR3 has 15 amino acids. V was pared by 0 bases and J by 2 bases, with 11 bases between. Germline assignment: CDR1 KGHSH and CDR2 LQKENI. In DNA, the CDR3 is TGTGCCAGCTCACCACCAATCGCGGTTCCCTACGAGCAGTACTTC. Its protein is CASSPPIAVPYEQYF.

This chain uses TRBV10-1 with TRBJ2-6; 7 bases are shared with TRBD1. Germline V gene lookup returns CDR1 WNHNN and CDR2 SYGVQD (reference sequence). After removal of 4 bases from V and 2 bases from J, the junction contained 2 bases not matched to a gene. The CDR3 consists of 15 residues. The CDR3 loop reads CASSGDRAGANVLTF. In DNA form, the CDR3 reads TGCGCCAGCAGTGGAGACAGGGCTGGGGCCAACGTCCTGACTTTC.

This chain links TRBV5-6 with TRBJ1-6, with 9 bases fitting TRBD1. The V gene end was trimmed by 4 bases and the J gene end by 10 bases; junction bases not matched to a gene: 12. Germline V gene sequence: CDR1 SGHDT, CDR2 YYEEEE. CDR3 size: 16 residues. The CDR3 spells CASSGFGQGRGSPLHF. CDR3 in DNA: TGTGCCAGCAGCGGGTTTGGACAGGGGCGAGGATCACCCCTCCACTTT.

This clone was detected once. V usage is TRBV7-2 and J usage is TRBJ2-7; D is uncertain. The CDR3 is 14 amino acids. Germline values: CDR1 SGHTA, CDR2 FQGNSA. Trimming stripped 0 bases from V and 4 bases from J, with 10 bases between. DNA of the CDR3: TGTGCCAGCAGCTTAGCCCCGAACATTTACGAGCAGTACTTC. Translation: CASSLAPNIYEQYF. Full variable domain (rest looked up from reference TRBV7-2 and TRBJ2-7): GAGVSQSPSNKVTEKGKDVELRCDPISGHTALYWYRQSLGQGLEFLIYFQGNSAPDKSGLPSDRFSAERTGGSVSTLTIQRTQQEDSAVYLCASSLAPNIYEQYFGPGTRLTVT.

This chain joins TRBV18 and TRBJ2-7; D may correspond to TRBD1 or TRBD2 (7 bases each). Germline V gene sequence: CDR1 KGHSH, CDR2 LQKENI. There are 14 residues in the CDR3. Between the trimmed V and J ends, which lost 6 bases and 3 bases, there was a span of 15 bases. CDR3 amino acids: CASSPQGEGYEQYF. The CDR3 DNA sequence: TGTGCCAGCTCCCCTCAGGGGGAGGGCTACGAGCAGTACTTC.

Points on this clone: An end of the junction differs from the germline gene, which may be a read error. The rearrangement joins TRBV14 to TRBJ2-5, with a weak D call TRBD2 (7 bases). Germline V gene sequence: CDR1 SGHDN, CDR2 FVKESK. The CDR3 is 20 amino acids. CDR3 residues: CSSSQGGAGALFTYQETQYF. As DNA, the CDR3 is TGTTCCAGCAGCCAAGGCGGCGCGGGGGCCCTATTTACGTACCAAGAGACCCAGTACTTC.

The chain uses TRBV7-9 and TRBJ2-3, with D perhaps TRBD1 (5 bases). Germline CDR1 and CDR2: SEHNR and FQNEAQ (reference sequence). Trimming pared 0 bases from V and 2 bases from J, leaving 9 bases between. This CDR3 has 15 residues. DNA of the CDR3: TGTGCCAGCAGCTTAGCGGGGCGCTTCACAGATACGCAGTATTTT. Translated, it gives CASSLAGRFTDTQYF.

This clone was observed once. The CDR3 DNA follows: TGTGCCAGCAGTTTGGTCCGACAGGGGGCGCAGAACACTGAAGCTTTCTTT. This sequence encodes CASSLVRQGAQNTEAFF. The V call is TRBV28, the J call TRBJ1-1, with 10 bases lining up with TRBD1. V lost 3 bases to trimming and J lost 1 base; unmatched junction nucleotides: 8. CDR3 size: 17 residues. The germline V gene encodes CDR1 MDHEN and CDR2 SYDVKM.

The rearrangement links TRBV9 to TRBJ2-3; 9 nucleotides match TRBD2. The junction had 0 bases not matched to a gene; V was cut back by 0 bases and J by 1 base. The germline CDR1 and CDR2 sequences are SGDLS and YYNGEE. The CDR3 extends over 15 amino acids. The CDR3 DNA sequence: TGTGCCAGCAGCGTAGGGACTAGCGGCACAGATACGCAGTATTTT. This translates into CASSVGTSGTDTQYF.